The rows below give T cell receptor beta chains drawn from one sample of a study of blood T cells in healthy people across ages. From the 5' RACE reads, TCRdb called clonotypes with MiXCR, one entry per CDR3 protein. The data show 750,000 to 950,000 distinct CDR3 sequences, about a quarter seen once. Separately, the same data were catalogued under a study of T cells of mothers and their children.

Sequencing used blood. The receptors shown here come from a boy aged 5-17 years in good health. The CDR3 runs from the conserved cysteine through the conserved F or W. Fields, in order: D gene, J gene, clone size, V gene, CDR3 DNA, CDR3 protein. A D gene is named only where the DNA matches it firmly. Clone size, where shown, is once, few, many, or a class for clones that have expanded.

D gene: -
J gene: TRBJ2-3
clone size: few
V gene: TRBV2
CDR3 DNA: TGTGCCAGCACTGGGGCGGGTACGCAGTATTTT
CDR3 protein: CASTGAGTQYF

D gene: TRBD2
J gene: TRBJ2-5
clone size: -
V gene: TRBV27
CDR3 DNA: TGTGCCAGCAGTCCCATCTCCGGACTAGCGGGGGTTCAAGAGACCCAGTACTTC
CDR3 protein: CASSPISGLAGVQETQYF

D gene: TRBD1
J gene: TRBJ1-6
clone size: few
V gene: TRBV5-1
CDR3 DNA: TGCGCCAGCAGCTTGAATACCGGGACAGGGGGTTTAAGGACCCTCCACTTT
CDR3 protein: CASSLNTGTGGLRTLHF

D gene: -
J gene: TRBJ1-2
clone size: -
V gene: TRBV9
CDR3 DNA: TGTGCCAGCAGCGTTGAGGGAGGGGGAGGGATCTATGGCTACACCTTC
CDR3 protein: CASSVEGGGGIYGYTF

D gene: TRBD2
J gene: TRBJ2-5
clone size: -
V gene: TRBV29-1
CDR3 DNA: TGCAGCGTTGGACTTCCTCGGGGGGGCCGGGAGACCCAGTACTTC
CDR3 protein: CSVGLPRGGRETQYF

D gene: -
J gene: TRBJ2-7
clone size: -
V gene: TRBV12-3/TRBV12-4
CDR3 DNA: TGTGCCAGCAGTCCGACAGCAAGTCACGAGCAGTACTTC
CDR3 protein: CASSPTASHEQYF

D gene: -
J gene: TRBJ2-5
clone size: -
V gene: TRBV18
CDR3 DNA: TGTGCCAGCTCACCCATGGAGGAGACCCAGTACTTC
CDR3 protein: CASSPMEETQYF

D gene: TRBD1
J gene: TRBJ1-1
clone size: -
V gene: TRBV29-1
CDR3 DNA: TGCAGCGTTGTGGGACAGCCTAACACTGAAGCTTTCTTT
CDR3 protein: CSVVGQPNTEAFF

D gene: TRBD2
J gene: TRBJ2-1
clone size: many
V gene: TRBV4-1
CDR3 DNA: TGCGCCAGCAGCCAAGAGCGGACTAGCGAGAACAATGAGCAGTTCTTC
CDR3 protein: CASSQERTSENNEQFF

D gene: TRBD2
J gene: TRBJ2-1
clone size: few
V gene: TRBV4-2
CDR3 DNA: TGTGCCAGCAGCACTAGCGGGGGGGTTTCCTACAATGAGCAGTTCTTC
CDR3 protein: CASSTSGGVSYNEQFF

D gene: TRBD1
J gene: TRBJ2-5
clone size: few
V gene: TRBV11-2
CDR3 DNA: TGTGCCAGCAGCTTATCAACAGGGGGTTGGGAGACCCAGTACTTC
CDR3 protein: CASSLSTGGWETQYF

D gene: -
J gene: TRBJ2-5
clone size: few
V gene: TRBV7-6
CDR3 DNA: TGTGCCAGCAGCTCCTTAAGAGGGAGGGAGACCCAGTACTTC
CDR3 protein: CASSSLRGRETQYF

D gene: TRBD2
J gene: TRBJ2-2
clone size: -
V gene: TRBV20-1
CDR3 DNA: TGCAGTGCTAGGGGATCGGGGGGGCGTCACGGGGAGCTGTTTTTT
CDR3 protein: CSARGSGGRHGELFF

D gene: TRBD1
J gene: TRBJ2-5
clone size: few
V gene: TRBV11-2
CDR3 DNA: TGTGCCAGCAGCTTAGTCCGGTCGGTGCAGGGGGTCCCCCCCCTCCAAGAGACCCAGTACTTC
CDR3 protein: CASSLVRSVQGVPPLQETQYF

D gene: TRBD2
J gene: TRBJ2-2
clone size: few
V gene: TRBV4-2
CDR3 DNA: TGTGCCAGCGGCCAAGCTGGACTAGGCGACACCGGGGAGCTGTTTTTT
CDR3 protein: CASGQAGLGDTGELFF

D gene: -
J gene: TRBJ2-3
clone size: few
V gene: TRBV15
CDR3 DNA: TGTGCCACCAGCAGAGATTACGGGGAGGACGATACGCAGTATTTT
CDR3 protein: CATSRDYGEDDTQYF

D gene: TRBD1
J gene: TRBJ1-4
clone size: -
V gene: TRBV9
CDR3 DNA: TGTGCCAGCAGCGAGGGACAGGGAGGGGAAAAACTGTTTTTT
CDR3 protein: CASSEGQGGEKLFF

D gene: -
J gene: TRBJ2-5
clone size: -
V gene: TRBV5-1
CDR3 DNA: TGCGCCAGCAGCTTGTACCTCGTGCCGTTCTTC
CDR3 protein: CASSLYLVPFF

D gene: TRBD1
J gene: TRBJ1-2
clone size: many
V gene: TRBV12-3/TRBV12-4
CDR3 DNA: TGTGCCAGCAGTTTATCGACAGGGGGCCGTAACTATGGCTACACCTTC
CDR3 protein: CASSLSTGGRNYGYTF

D gene: TRBD2
J gene: TRBJ2-1
clone size: -
V gene: TRBV28
CDR3 DNA: TGTGCCAGCAGTTTAAGGGGGCGGGAGGGCCTGAATGAGCAGTTCTTC
CDR3 protein: CASSLRGREGLNEQFF

D gene: -
J gene: TRBJ2-2
clone size: many
V gene: TRBV5-1
CDR3 DNA: TGCGCCAGCAGCTTGGAGGGCACCGGGGAGCTGTTTTTT
CDR3 protein: CASSLEGTGELFF

D gene: TRBD2
J gene: TRBJ2-1
clone size: -
V gene: TRBV9
CDR3 DNA: TGTGCCAGCAGCGTTAGTAGCGGGGGCTACAATGAGCAGTTCTTC
CDR3 protein: CASSVSSGGYNEQFF

D gene: TRBD1
J gene: TRBJ1-5
clone size: -
V gene: TRBV20-1
CDR3 DNA: TGCAGTGCTAGAGGACAGGGAAATTTGAGCAATCAGCCCCAGCATTTT
CDR3 protein: CSARGQGNLSNQPQHF

D gene: -
J gene: TRBJ1-1
clone size: few
V gene: TRBV10-2
CDR3 DNA: TGCGCCAGCAGTGAGTCAAGAGGACAACTGACTGAAGCTTTCTTT
CDR3 protein: CASSESRGQLTEAFF

D gene: TRBD1
J gene: TRBJ2-7
clone size: -
V gene: TRBV20-1
CDR3 DNA: TGCAGTGCTAGAGTTATTATTACTCGGACAGGGAGGCCCTACGAGCAGTACTTC
CDR3 protein: CSARVIITRTGRPYEQYF

D gene: -
J gene: TRBJ2-3
clone size: -
V gene: TRBV5-1
CDR3 DNA: TGCGCCAGCAGCTTGGCCGATGGGGGCACAGATGGTACGCAGTATTTT
CDR3 protein: CASSLADGGTDGTQYF

D gene: -
J gene: TRBJ1-4
clone size: -
V gene: TRBV5-1
CDR3 DNA: TGCGCCAGCACTGTGTCGGGGGCAGGCCCGTATACAACTAATGAAAAACTGTTTTTT
CDR3 protein: CASTVSGAGPYTTNEKLFF

D gene: -
J gene: TRBJ1-2
clone size: few
V gene: TRBV7-9
CDR3 DNA: TGTGCCAGCACCCCCAGAGTGCCGGGGGGCTACACCTTC
CDR3 protein: CASTPRVPGGYTF

D gene: -
J gene: TRBJ2-1
clone size: few
V gene: TRBV7-9
CDR3 DNA: TGTGCCAGCAGCTTAGCGGTGCGGAGCTCCTACAATGAGCAGTTCTTC
CDR3 protein: CASSLAVRSSYNEQFF

D gene: -
J gene: TRBJ2-7
clone size: -
V gene: TRBV5-1
CDR3 DNA: TGCGCCAGCAGCTTCGGGCCCCCCGCGGAGCAGTACTTC
CDR3 protein: CASSFGPPAEQYF

D gene: -
J gene: TRBJ2-1
clone size: few
V gene: TRBV7-9
CDR3 DNA: TGTGCCAGCAGCCCCCTAAGAGAGCGTGAGCAGTTCTTC
CDR3 protein: CASSPLREREQFF

D gene: TRBD2
J gene: TRBJ2-5
clone size: -
V gene: TRBV9
CDR3 DNA: TGTGCCAGCAGCGTTGCTAGCGGGGGCCGGGCTGAGACCCAGTACTTC
CDR3 protein: CASSVASGGRAETQYF

D gene: -
J gene: TRBJ2-7
clone size: -
V gene: TRBV20-1
CDR3 DNA: TGCAGTGCTAGAGCCGACAGCTCCTACGAGCAGTACTTC
CDR3 protein: CSARADSSYEQYF

D gene: -
J gene: TRBJ2-7
clone size: -
V gene: TRBV9
CDR3 DNA: TGTGCCAGCAGCCCGAGTGGGGGGTCCCACGAGCAGTACTTC
CDR3 protein: CASSPSGGSHEQYF

D gene: -
J gene: TRBJ1-4
clone size: few
V gene: TRBV6-1
CDR3 DNA: TGTGCCAGCAGTGAAAGTTGGGGACGGGAAAAACTGTTTTTT
CDR3 protein: CASSESWGREKLFF

D gene: -
J gene: TRBJ2-3
clone size: -
V gene: TRBV27
CDR3 DNA: TGTGCCAGCAGTTTATCTTCAGGGGTGAGCACAGATACGCAGTATTTT
CDR3 protein: CASSLSSGVSTDTQYF

D gene: TRBD2
J gene: TRBJ2-7
clone size: many
V gene: TRBV7-9
CDR3 DNA: TGTGCCAGCAGCGCAACTAGCGGGAGCTACTACGAGCAGTACTTC
CDR3 protein: CASSATSGSYYEQYF

D gene: -
J gene: TRBJ1-2
clone size: -
V gene: TRBV4-1
CDR3 DNA: TGCGCCAGCAGCCAAGATACGGGACAATACTATGGCTACACCTTC
CDR3 protein: CASSQDTGQYYGYTF

D gene: -
J gene: TRBJ2-7
clone size: once
V gene: TRBV20-1
CDR3 DNA: TGCAGTGCGGTTGAGGCGGGAGAGCAGTACTTC
CDR3 protein: CSAVEAGEQYF

D gene: TRBD2
J gene: TRBJ2-7
clone size: few
V gene: TRBV5-1
CDR3 DNA: TGCGCCAGCAGCTTGAAACTAGCGGGGGAGTACGAGCAGTACTTC
CDR3 protein: CASSLKLAGEYEQYF

D gene: -
J gene: TRBJ1-1
clone size: few
V gene: TRBV28
CDR3 DNA: TGTGCCAGCAGTTTACCGGGCTTCCGAAGCTCCGAAGCTTTCTTT
CDR3 protein: CASSLPGFRSSEAFF

D gene: TRBD2
J gene: TRBJ2-1
clone size: few
V gene: TRBV28
CDR3 DNA: TGTGCCAGCACCAGCGGGGGCTCCTACAATGAGCAGTTCTTC
CDR3 protein: CASTSGGSYNEQFF

D gene: TRBD2
J gene: TRBJ2-3
clone size: few
V gene: TRBV7-9
CDR3 DNA: TGTGCCAGCAGCTTATTGGGGACTAGCGGTTTCACAGATACGCAGTATTTT
CDR3 protein: CASSLLGTSGFTDTQYF

D gene: TRBD1
J gene: TRBJ1-2
clone size: few
V gene: TRBV14
CDR3 DNA: TGTGCCAGCAGCAGCACAGGGGGGGACTATGGCTACACCTTC
CDR3 protein: CASSSTGGDYGYTF

D gene: TRBD1
J gene: TRBJ1-1
clone size: -
V gene: TRBV2
CDR3 DNA: TGTGCCAGCACAGGACAGGGGGGGACGAACACTGAAGCTTTCTTT
CDR3 protein: CASTGQGGTNTEAFF

D gene: -
J gene: TRBJ1-2
clone size: once
V gene: TRBV14
CDR3 DNA: TGTGCCAGCAGCCAAGATTTGGGGGTATCAGGCTACACCTTC
CDR3 protein: CASSQDLGVSGYTF